This T cell receptor beta chain is drawn from a study of blood T cell repertoires in COVID-19. The germline V gene has CDR1 MNHEY and CDR2 SMNVEV (reference sequence). Deletions cut 4 bases from V and 2 bases from J, with 11 bases between. This CDR3 region has 14 residues. The repertoire was sequenced with immunoSEQ multiplex PCR; TCRdb's copy has only in-frame clones and lacks some. This table has 220,000 or so clones, roughly 84% appearing once. The sequenced material came from PBMCs or T cells enriched from blood (not recorded which). This sequence originates from a woman aged 40 to 55 who had recovered from COVID-19. The rearrangement joins TRBV27 to TRBJ1-2; D is undetermined. CDR3: CASSSLVQNYGYTF. The CDR3 DNA reads as TGTGCCAGCAGTTCCCTTGTACAGAACTATGGCTACACCTTC.